This T cell receptor (beta chain) derives from a study of CD8+ T cells in alopecia areata. cDNA prepared by RNA extraction and subsequent reverse transcription served as the template for sequencing. TCRdb's copy holds only in-frame clones and misses some; the assay was immunoSEQ multiplex PCR. The repertoire holds 100,000 to 150,000 clones, about 51% seen once, with approximately 10% in the top ten. The CDR3 totals 13 residues. V gave up 0 bases and J gave up 7 bases, with 10 bases separating them. The germline gives CDR1 MGHRA, CDR2 YSYEKL. This TCR was recovered from a human donor with alopecia areata. Specimen: NKG2D-low CD8+ T cells sorted from blood. V usage is TRBV4-1 and J usage is TRBJ2-7, with D unclear. The CDR3 loop is CASSQDSFGEQYF. Written as DNA, the CDR3 is TGCGCCAGCAGCCAAGATTCATTCGGGGAGCAGTACTTC.